The present TCR beta chain was sequenced within a study of blood T cell repertoires in COVID-19. The overall study: Acute-phase and convalescent COVID-19 samples originated in the United States, Italy and Spain.

Cohorts were assigned according to the clinical history that participants reported. This clone has a handful of counts. The same CDR3 is also encoded by other DNA sequences in this sample. After removal of 5 bases from V and 2 bases from J, the junction contained 7 bases not matched to a gene. The germline V gene has CDR1 SGHTA and CDR2 FQGNSA. The CDR3 has 15 residues. Per the study methods: How many nucleated cells were present was estimated from reference gene primer amplification. The method was immunoSEQ multiplex PCR; TCRdb's version includes in-frame clones alone and lacks a portion of them. That table supplies the V and J calls and clone size; D and trimming were determined from the DNA. The sample yields hundreds of thousands of clones, about nine tenths seen once.

The rearrangement links TRBV7-2 to TRBJ1-2, with 8 positions matching TRBD1. The TCR originated in a woman aged 45 to 65 who had recovered from COVID-19. The sample taken for sequencing was PBMCs or T cells enriched from blood (not recorded which). The chain's CDR3 is CASSAPGQANYGYTF. The CDR3, as DNA: TGTGCCAGCAGCGCACCGGGACAGGCGAACTATGGCTACACCTTC.